The entry below describes one T cell receptor (beta chain). Its antigen is currently unknown. This sample is part of a study of blood T cells in healthy people across ages. Study outcomes and limitations: In older individuals, TCR beta diversity per million T cells was lower, falling roughly linearly with age. Both naive CD4+ cell counts and diversity were greater in long-lived donors than in aged donors. A strong correlation was found between TCR beta diversity and the percentage of naive T cells.

Together with a sample-barcoded 5' primer, a J-beta primer mix was included in a second PCR lasting about 7 to 11 cycles. TCRdb processed the 5' RACE reads anew with MiXCR; each CDR3 protein has one entry. Seen here are roughly 2 million distinct CDR3 sequences, around 48% observed once, and the top ten hold over 2%. The CDR3 is 14 residues long. Deletions cut 2 bases from V and 7 bases from J, with 9 bases between. Germline values: CDR1 SGHTA, CDR2 FQGNSA. The sequenced material came from blood. The V gene is TRBV7-2, the J gene TRBJ1-6; D gene ambiguous. This sequence was found in a woman aged 35 to 49 in good health. DNA of the CDR3: TGTGCCAGCAGCTTACGGGCCCGCAATTCACCCCTCCACTTT. Translating gives CASSLRARNSPLHF. The entire variable domain, with the rest obtained from reference TRBV7-2 and TRBJ1-6, is as follows: GAGVSQSPSNKVTEKGKDVELRCDPISGHTALYWYRQSLGQGLEFLIYFQGNSAPDKSGLPSDRFSAERTGGSVSTLTIQRTQQEDSAVYLCASSLRARNSPLHFGNGTRLTVT.